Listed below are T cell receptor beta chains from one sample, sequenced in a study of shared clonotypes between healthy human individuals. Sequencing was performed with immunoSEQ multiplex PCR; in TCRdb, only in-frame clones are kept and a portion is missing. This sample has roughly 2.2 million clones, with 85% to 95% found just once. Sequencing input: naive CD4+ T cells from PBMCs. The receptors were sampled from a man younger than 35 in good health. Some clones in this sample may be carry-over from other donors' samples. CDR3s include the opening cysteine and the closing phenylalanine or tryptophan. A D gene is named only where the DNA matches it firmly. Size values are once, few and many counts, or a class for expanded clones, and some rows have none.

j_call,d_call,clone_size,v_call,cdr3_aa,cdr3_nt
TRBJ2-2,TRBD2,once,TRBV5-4,CASSPLAGARAGELFF,TGTGCCAGCAGCCCTTTAGCGGGAGCCCGGGCCGGGGAGCTGTTTTTT
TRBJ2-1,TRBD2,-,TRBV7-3,CASSLIAGGTGEQFF,TGTGCCAGCAGCTTAATAGCGGGAGGGACCGGTGAGCAGTTCTTC
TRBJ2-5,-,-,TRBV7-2,CASSSRFDGARTQYF,TGTGCCAGCAGCTCCCGGTTTGACGGAGCGCGGACCCAGTACTTC
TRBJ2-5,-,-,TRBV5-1,CASSLEGPGETQYF,TGCGCCAGCAGCTTGGAAGGTCCGGGAGAGACCCAGTACTTC
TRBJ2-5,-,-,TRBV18,CASSPRAALQETQYF,TGTGCCAGCTCACCACGTGCGGCCCTCCAAGAGACCCAGTACTTC
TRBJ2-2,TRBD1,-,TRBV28,CASRGTGEAGELFF,TGTGCCAGCAGGGGGACAGGGGAGGCCGGGGAGCTGTTTTTT
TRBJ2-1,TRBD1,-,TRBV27,CASSLRGQGNEQFF,TGTGCCAGCAGTTTAAGGGGGCAGGGCAATGAGCAGTTCTTC
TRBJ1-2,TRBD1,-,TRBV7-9,CASSLGQGLGYTF,TGTGCCAGCAGCTTAGGACAGGGCCTTGGCTACACCTTC
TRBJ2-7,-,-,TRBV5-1,CASSLTGSGSYSYEQYF,TGCGCCAGCAGCTTGACCGGATCAGGGAGTTACTCCTACGAGCAGTACTTC
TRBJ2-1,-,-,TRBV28,CASSLSGGPTNEQFF,TGTGCCAGCAGTTTATCCGGCGGGCCCACCAATGAGCAGTTCTTC
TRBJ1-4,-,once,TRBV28,CASSYGAGPEKLFF,TGTGCCAGCAGTTATGGGGCAGGGCCCGAAAAACTGTTTTTT
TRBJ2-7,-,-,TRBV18,CASSPRTVPYEQYF,TGTGCCAGCTCACCGAGGACCGTCCCCTACGAGCAGTACTTC
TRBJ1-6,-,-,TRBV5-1,CASSLGDGTNSPLHF,TGCGCCAGCAGCTTGGGGGACGGCACTAATTCACCCCTCCACTTT
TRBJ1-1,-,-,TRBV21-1,CASSAQHRAAAFF,TGTGCCAGCAGCGCTCAGCACAGGGCGGCAGCTTTCTTT
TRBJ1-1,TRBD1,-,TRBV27,CASSPYRTGGPTEAFF,TGTGCCAGCAGTCCCTACAGGACAGGGGGGCCCACTGAAGCTTTCTTT
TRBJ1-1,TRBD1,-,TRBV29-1,CSVGRRGQWTEAFF,TGCAGCGTTGGTAGGAGGGGACAGTGGACTGAAGCTTTCTTT
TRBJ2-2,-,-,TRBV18,CASSPNSLSNTGELFF,TGTGCCAGCTCACCAAACAGCCTTTCGAACACCGGGGAGCTGTTTTTT
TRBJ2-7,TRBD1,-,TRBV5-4,CASTSQGAGEQYF,TGTGCCAGCACAAGCCAGGGGGCGGGTGAGCAGTACTTC